The 25 T cell receptor beta chains listed next were all sequenced from one sample in a study of CD8 T cells in ankylosing spondylitis (dated by TCRdb to about 2017). No cognate antigen is known for these TCRs. The method was 5' RACE. Sequenced on an Illumina HiSeq 2500. TCRdb cleaned the public reads at Q25 with fastp, built clones with MiXCR and kept in-frame beta chains. Here each entry gathers all rows of one CDR3 protein and keeps the most common genes and DNA. The sample contains roughly 700,000 distinct CDR3 sequences, under 20% of them found a single time. Together, the top ten hold around 19% of the sample. Broad study findings and their caveats: A TCR beta motif made up of fewer than 10 highly homologous amino acid variants appeared to be characteristic of blood from ankylosing spondylitis patients.

The source material was blood, either unsorted or a sorted T cell fraction (not recorded which). Receptors originate from a male donor with ankylosing spondylitis.

This clonotype has more than one count but fewer than ten. The gene calls are TRBV5-1 and TRBJ1-1; 12 bases agree with TRBD1. Germline CDR1 is SGHRS and CDR2 is YFSETQ. V lost 4 bases and J lost 6; bases outside the gene matches: 13. The CDR3 is 17 amino acids. The CDR3: CASSPTRGTGGRAEAFF. The CDR3 DNA is TGCGCCAGCAGCCCAACCCGAGGGACAGGGGGCAGGGCTGAAGCTTTCTTT. Together with reference TRBV5-1 and TRBJ1-1, the CDR3 gives the full variable domain: KAGVTQTPRYLIKTRGQQVTLSCSPISGHRSVSWYQQTPGQGLQFLFEYFSETQRNKGNFPGRFSGRQFSNSRSEMNVSTLELGDSALYLCASSPTRGTGGRAEAFFGQGTRLTVV.

The chain carries TRBV5-5 and TRBJ2-5, with D maybe TRBD1 (6 bases). Germline V gene lookup returns CDR1 SGHKS and CDR2 YYEKEE (reference sequence). Trimming took off 0 bases at V and 5 bases at J, with 14 bases between the two ends. This CDR3 spans 15 amino acids. The CDR3 DNA follows: TGTGCCAGCAGCTTGGTTCCACAGGGCTTGGAGACCCAGTACTTC. Its translation is CASSLVPQGLETQYF.

This clonotype has just a few counts. The V gene is TRBV4-1, the J gene TRBJ2-5; TRBD2 aligns across 12 bases. After removal of 1 base from V and 7 bases from J, the junction contained 10 bases not matched to a gene. This CDR3 spans 17 amino acids. Germline-derived CDR1 and CDR2 are MGHRA and YSYEKL. The CDR3 is CASSQAVRTSGTGTQYF. CDR3 in DNA: TGCGCCAGCAGCCAAGCGGTACGGACTAGCGGGACCGGGACCCAGTACTTC.

The chain employs TRBV28 and TRBJ2-7, with 10 nucleotides matching TRBD2. From germline, CDR1 is MDHEN and CDR2 SYDVKM. The CDR3 extends over 15 amino acids. The trim removed 4 bases at V and 7 bases at J, leaving 10 bases unmatched. CDR3 nucleotide sequence: TGTGCCAGCAGTTCCCCTAGCGGGAGTCGGCGGGAGCAGTACTTC. Translation gives CASSSPSGSRREQYF.

This sequence joins TRBV4-3 and TRBJ2-1; D is ambiguous. Germline lookup yields CDR1 LGHNA and CDR2 YSLEER. The CDR3 consists of 15 residues. V lost 0 bases, J lost 5 bases, and 11 bases lay in between. The CDR3 protein is CASSQDRGPHNEQFF. The CDR3 DNA reads TGCGCCAGCAGCCAAGATCGCGGACCGCACAATGAGCAGTTCTTC.

The chain links TRBV5-1 to TRBJ2-5; 9 positions match TRBD1. The CDR3 is 19 residues long. The germline gives CDR1 SGHRS, CDR2 YFSETQ. The V segment lost 0 bases and the J segment 2 bases; nucleotides outside the gene matches: 14. CDR3 DNA: TGCGCCAGCAGCTTGGGGCCCCTGGGACAGGGAACCCCACAAGAGACCCAGTACTTC. It encodes CASSLGPLGQGTPQETQYF.

This clonotype was detected only a few times. V and J are TRBV5-1 and TRBJ1-2, with a possible D match to TRBD1 (5 bases). V dropped 4 bases and J dropped 3 bases, with 10 bases sitting between them. This CDR3 has 13 amino acids. Germline V gene sequence: CDR1 SGHRS, CDR2 YFSETQ. The CDR3 loop is CASSIRADYGYTF. Here the CDR3 DNA reads TGCGCCAGCAGCATCAGGGCGGACTATGGCTACACCTTC.

The chain joins TRBV11-2 to TRBJ1-4; 9 nucleotides match TRBD1. The CDR3 extends over 14 amino acids. Unmatched junction bases numbered 5, after V lost 5 bases and J lost 7 bases. CDR1 is SGHAT and CDR2 is FQNNGV in the germline V gene. CDR3 region: CASSVSGQGEKLFF. The CDR3, as DNA: TGTGCCAGCAGCGTTTCGGGACAGGGTGAAAAACTGTTTTTT.

This rearrangement joins TRBV7-8 to TRBJ2-7; D may be TRBD1 or TRBD2 (6 bases each). The CDR3 is 15 amino acids. Germline CDR1 SGHVS, CDR2 FQNEAQ. V lost 6 bases to trimming and J lost 1 base, with 16 bases between them. CDR3 sequence (DNA): TGTGCCAGCAGTTTCAGGGGCGCGGGGTCCTACGAGCAGTACTTC. Amino acids: CASSFRGAGSYEQYF.

DNA of the CDR3: TGCAGTGCTAGCGGGGGGCTCCAAGAGACCCAGTACTTC. This sequence encodes CSASGGLQETQYF. The J gene is TRBJ2-5, the V gene TRBV20-1; possible D gene TRBD2, 7 bases. Germline V gene data show CDR1 as DFQATT and CDR2 as SNEGSKA (reference sequence). The CDR3 spans 13 residues. Deletions cut 3 bases from V and 1 base from J, with 9 bases between.

The chain is built from TRBV11-2 and TRBJ2-1, with 11 positions matching TRBD2. This CDR3 spans 20 amino acids. The V gene's germline CDR1 is SGHAT and CDR2 FQNNGV. The V and J ends lost 2 bases and 2 bases, in that order; junction bases with no gene match: 14. CDR3 bases: TGTGCCAGCAGCTTAAGACTTACCCGACTAGCGGGACGTACCTACAATGAGCAGTTCTTC. Protein product: CASSLRLTRLAGRTYNEQFF.

The chain is built from TRBV12-3 or TRBV12-4 and TRBJ1-5; 7 nucleotides agree with TRBD1. CDR3 length: 17 residues. The J segment lost 0 bases and the V segment lost 9 bases, leaving 14 bases of the junction unmatched. CDR3 sequence (DNA): TGTGCCAGTGGGGACAGTCCGGGGTTTAATAGCAATCAGCCCCAGCATTTT. Its translation is CASGDSPGFNSNQPQHF.

This chain uses TRBV29-1 with TRBJ2-3, with 8 bases fitting TRBD1. Germline CDR1 reads SQVTM; CDR2 reads ANQGSEA. CDR3 length equals 16 residues. V was clipped by 6 bases and J by 1 base; unmatched bases: 12. This chain's CDR3 is CSVTRRWDRRTDTQYF. CDR3 sequence (DNA): TGCAGCGTAACAAGGAGGTGGGACAGGCGCACAGATACGCAGTATTTT.

V and J are TRBV7-3 and TRBJ2-2; TRBD2 might be the D (6 bases). Germline loops: CDR1 SGHTA, CDR2 FQGTGA. The CDR3 loop spans 16 amino acids. V was pared by 3 bases and J by 3 bases, with 14 bases between. DNA for the CDR3: TGTGCCAGCAGCTTCAAATCTAGCGCGGACACCGGGGAGCTGTTTTTT. Its translation is CASSFKSSADTGELFF.

The chain combines TRBV4-1 with TRBJ2-5; 10 bases agree with TRBD2. CDR3 length: 17 residues. Germline-derived CDR1 and CDR2 are MGHRA and YSYEKL. J was trimmed by 0 bases and V by 6 bases; bases with no gene match: 10. DNA of the CDR3: TGCGCCAGCAGTCGTGCCCCGGGACTAGCGAACCAAGAGACCCAGTACTTC. Amino acids: CASSRAPGLANQETQYF.

The J gene is TRBJ2-1, the V gene TRBV9; 10 bases map to TRBD1. The V and J ends lost 4 bases and 4 bases, in that order; junction bases with no gene match: 8. The CDR3 spans 16 residues. Germline lookup yields CDR1 SGDLS and CDR2 YYNGEE. The CDR3 DNA follows: TGTGCCAGCAGCCCATCCGGGACAGGGGCTTACAATGAGCAGTTCTTC. Translating gives CASSPSGTGAYNEQFF.

This clonotype was seen a handful of times. The chain uses TRBV7-9 and TRBJ2-2; TRBD1 might be the D (6 bases). V lost 5 bases and J 7 bases, leaving 11 bases between the germline ends. CDR3 length: 13 amino acids. The germline CDR1 and CDR2 sequences are SEHNR and FQNEAQ (reference sequence). For the CDR3, the DNA is TGTGCCAGCAGCCTTACGACAGGCGGGGAGCTGTTTTTT. Its translation is CASSLTTGGELFF.

A few counts support this clonotype. CDR3 DNA: TGTGCCACCAGCAGAGATAGGGAGGTACAGGGACCCTACGAGCAGTACTTC. It specifies CATSRDREVQGPYEQYF. V usage is TRBV15 and J usage is TRBJ2-7; D might be TRBD1 or TRBD2, each matching 6 bases. V was shortened by 0 bases and J by 2 bases, with 17 bases between the two germline ends. From germline, CDR1 is LNHNV and CDR2 YYDKDF (reference sequence). This CDR3 region has 17 residues.

A few counts support this clonotype. The gene calls are TRBV10-3 and TRBJ1-1; no clear D gene. The CDR3 has 16 amino acids. The germline V gene encodes CDR1 ENHRY and CDR2 SYGVKD. V was trimmed by 4 bases and J by 1 base, leaving 16 bases between them. The CDR3 DNA reads as TGTGCCATCAGTGGCTTAGAGGTCGGGCGGAACACTGAAGCTTTCTTT. Translation: CAISGLEVGRNTEAFF.

This clonotype came up many times. The chain is built from TRBV29-1 and TRBJ1-2, with a possible D match to TRBD1 (5 bases). This CDR3 spans 12 amino acids. The V end lost 5 bases, the J end lost 7 bases, and 14 bases lay between the germline ends. The germline V gene has CDR1 SQVTM and CDR2 ANQGSEA. Written as DNA, the CDR3 is TGCAGCGTTCCAGCAGGGTTCGGTGGCTACACCTTC. It translates to CSVPAGFGGYTF.

The gene calls are TRBV5-6 and TRBJ1-1, with D tentatively TRBD1 (5 bases). The CDR3 loop spans 15 amino acids. The ends were cut back, 0 bases at V and 1 base at J, with 10 bases in the middle. CDR1 is SGHDT, CDR2 YYEEEE, per germline. The CDR3 sequence is CASSLAYTGNTEAFF. The CDR3 DNA reads as TGTGCCAGCAGCTTGGCCTATACAGGGAACACTGAAGCTTTCTTT. Full variable domain (missing parts from reference TRBV5-6 and TRBJ1-1): DAGVTQSPTHLIKTRGQQVTLRCSPKSGHDTVSWYQQALGQGPQFIFQYYEEEERQRGNFPDRFSGHQFPNYSSELNVNALLLGDSALYLCASSLAYTGNTEAFFGQGTRLTVV.

This clonotype was detected only a few times. The chain carries TRBV29-1 and TRBJ2-5, with D possibly called TRBD1 or TRBD2 (5 bases each). In germline, CDR1 is SQVTM, CDR2 ANQGSEA. V lost 8 bases, J lost 1 base, and 14 bases lay in between. This CDR3 is 13 amino acids long. CDR3 residues: CSSSRGAQETQYF. The CDR3 bases are TGCAGCTCTTCAAGGGGAGCCCAAGAGACCCAGTACTTC.

This clonotype was observed a few times. The chain uses TRBV6-5 and TRBJ2-2, with D perhaps matching TRBD1 (5 bases). CDR1 MNHEY and CDR2 SVGAGI come from the germline V gene. V dropped 4 bases and J dropped 6 bases, with 15 bases sitting between them. The CDR3 is made up of 15 amino acids. The CDR3 here is CASSFPGKGAGELFF. CDR3 in DNA: TGTGCCAGCAGTTTTCCAGGGAAAGGCGCCGGGGAGCTGTTTTTT.

This chain's CDR3 is CSAEQGAGEQYF. CDR3 sequence (DNA): TGCAGCGCCGAGCAGGGGGCGGGAGAGCAGTACTTC. V usage is TRBV29-1 and J usage is TRBJ2-7, with TRBD1 matching over 8 bases. This CDR3 is 12 amino acids long. V shed 7 bases and J 7 bases; nucleotides not matched to a gene: 9. Germline-derived CDR1 and CDR2 are SQVTM and ANQGSEA.

The table lists this clonotype with many counts. The chain employs TRBV7-9 and TRBJ1-2, with no clear D. The V gene lost 6 bases and the J gene lost 8 bases, with 13 bases spanning the gap. CDR3 length equals 12 residues. Germline V gene sequence: CDR1 SEHNR, CDR2 FQNEAQ (reference sequence). DNA of the CDR3: TGTGCCAGCAGTTTTGGAGGCGAAGGCTACACCTTC. Translation: CASSFGGEGYTF.